This TCR beta chain was sequenced during a study of CD8 T cells in Susac syndrome. Germline V gene lookup returns CDR1 SNHLY and CDR2 FYNNEI. Trimming stripped 6 bases from V and 0 bases from J, with 11 bases between. The CDR3 length is 14 residues. An input of roughly 0.45 to 1 ug of RNA was subjected to reverse transcription using random hexamers. The immunoSEQ assay covered 54 Vbeta and 13 Jbeta segments for CDR3. TCRdb processed the immunoSEQ multiplex PCR reads anew with MiXCR; each CDR3 protein has one entry. The table records about 210,000 distinct CDR3 sequences, roughly 95% of them present only once. As controls, healthy donors matched for age and sex were used. While CD8+ and CD4+ T cells were isolated negatively, TEMRA cells were enriched by FACS.

The sample taken for sequencing was CD4+ T cells from PBMCs. The receptor's source is a human donor in good health. This chain joins TRBV2 and TRBJ2-5; D possibly corresponds to TRBD1 (5 bases). CDR3 nucleotides: TGTGCCAGCAGCATATCGACAGACCAAGAGACCCAGTACTTC. This translates into CASSISTDQETQYF.